The sample holds many counts of the clone carrying this TCR beta chain. Nobody among the patients had been given any treatment before thyroid surgery. This entry comes from a study of metastatic and nonmetastatic thyroid tumors. From the PCR reads, TCRdb re-called clones with MiXCR. The sample records about 92,000 clones, just under 15% being singletons. This CDR3 is 16 amino acids long. J gave up 3 bases and V 5 bases, and 6 bases lay outside the gene matches. Per the germline V gene, CDR1 is SEHNR and CDR2 is FQNEAQ (reference sequence). The sample comprised blood. The chain employs TRBV7-9 and TRBJ2-1; TRBD2 agrees at 11 bases. The sequence came from a female donor with papillary thyroid cancer or a benign thyroid nodule (not recorded which). Some clones in this sample may be carry-over from other donors' samples. CDR3 bases: TGTGCCAGCAGCAATTTACTAGCGGGGGACTACAATGAGCAGTTCTTC. It translates to CASSNLLAGDYNEQFF.